These T cell receptor beta chains were read from a single sample in a study of OX40 agonist ivuxolimab in advanced cancers. Generated by immunoSEQ multiplex PCR, the TCRdb table keeps only in-frame clones and is missing some. The repertoire consists of roughly 95,000 clones, with 80% to 90% occurring once and the leading ten covering roughly 2.1%. This material consisted of CD4+ or CD8+ T cells sorted from blood, taken in a trial of the OX40 agonist ivuxolimab. The receptors derive from an adult with an advanced solid tumor such as melanoma, head and neck, liver or kidney cancer. CDR3s include the opening cysteine and the closing phenylalanine or tryptophan. The order of the fields is CDR3 length, clone size, D gene, V gene, J gene, CDR3 DNA, CDR3 protein. A D gene is named only where the DNA matches it firmly. Clone size is stated in some rows and not others, as once, few, many or a class when expanded.

14	few	-	TRBV19	TRBJ1-2	TGTGCCAGTACTTGGGGCCTTCCTACTGGCGGCTACACCTTC	CASTWGLPTGGYTF
15	once	-	TRBV6-1	TRBJ2-2	TGTGCCAGCAGTGAAGGCAGGGCTGGGACCGGGGAGCTGTTTTTT	CASSEGRAGTGELFF
12	-	-	TRBV21-1	TRBJ2-7	TGTGCCAGCAGGAACAGGGCCTACGAGCAGTACTTC	CASRNRAYEQYF
15	-	-	TRBV5-1	TRBJ2-2	TGCGCCAGCAGCTTGGTGAAGGGAGGCGCCGGGGAGCTGTTTTTT	CASSLVKGGAGELFF
13	-	-	TRBV5-6	TRBJ2-5	TGTGCCAGCAGCCTCGGACTACAAGAGACCCAGTACTTC	CASSLGLQETQYF
15	-	TRBD2	TRBV6-1	TRBJ2-1	TGTGCCAGCAGTGAAGCCGGGAGGGCTTGGGATGAGCAGTTCTTC	CASSEAGRAWDEQFF
16	-	TRBD2	TRBV4-1	TRBJ2-1	TGCGCCAGCAGCCCTTTCAGCGGGAGCTCCTACAATGAGCAGTTCTTC	CASSPFSGSSYNEQFF
15	-	-	TRBV30	TRBJ1-4	TGTGCCTGGAGCACCAAGCAGGGTGCTAATGAAAAACTGTTTTTT	CAWSTKQGANEKLFF
14	few	-	TRBV2	TRBJ2-5	TGTGCCAGCAGTGCACAGGGAGGGCAAGAGACCCAGTACTTC	CASSAQGGQETQYF
14	-	-	TRBV6-5	TRBJ1-2	TGTGCCAGCAGTGATCCGGCAACACCCTATGGCTACACCTTC	CASSDPATPYGYTF
13	-	TRBD2	TRBV7-2	TRBJ2-3	TGTGCCAGCAGGCGGGGGAGCACAGATACGCAGTATTTT	CASRRGSTDTQYF
10	-	-	TRBV6-1	TRBJ1-1	TGTGCCAGCCGAGAGTGGGGGGCTTTCTTT	CASREWGAFF
15	few	-	TRBV7-9	TRBJ2-1	TGTGCCAGCACCTACGGTAGGGTTTACTACAATGAGCAGTTCTTC	CASTYGRVYYNEQFF
12	-	-	TRBV5-4	TRBJ2-7	TGTGCCAGCAGCCGCGAGGGGTACGAGCAGTACTTC	CASSREGYEQYF
16	-	TRBD1	TRBV5-6	TRBJ2-1	TGTGCCAGCAGCTTGAACCCGACAGGGCCCTACAATGAGCAGTTCTTC	CASSLNPTGPYNEQFF
16	-	-	TRBV27	TRBJ2-7	TGTGCCAGCAGTCCCCCCCGGCGGGCCCAGCCCTACGAGCAGTACTTC	CASSPPRRAQPYEQYF
15	-	-	TRBV2	TRBJ1-2	TGTGCCAGCGGAGCAAGGCTTAACTCTAACTATGGCTACACCTTC	CASGARLNSNYGYTF
16	-	-	TRBV7-7	TRBJ2-5	TGTGCTAGCAGCTTATCGGTTTCGGCGGTACAAGAGACCCAGTACTTC	CASSLSVSAVQETQYF
12	-	-	TRBV7-9	TRBJ2-2	TGTGCCAGCAGCCCCCACACCGGGGAGCTGTTTTTT	CASSPHTGELFF
18	-	TRBD1	TRBV27	TRBJ1-2	TGTGCCAGCAGTTTATTTGGGGGACAGGGACCCGCCGCCGGCGGCTACACCTTC	CASSLFGGQGPAAGGYTF
12	few	-	TRBV11-1	TRBJ2-7	TGTGCCAGCAGCTTCTCCGGGGGCGAGCAGTACTTC	CASSFSGGEQYF
21	-	TRBD2	TRBV19	TRBJ2-5	TGTGCCAGTAGTACAAAGATAAAACGACCGGGACTAGCGGGAGAGCTGGAGACCCAGTACTTC	CASSTKIKRPGLAGELETQYF
15	-	TRBD2	TRBV5-1	TRBJ2-7	TGCGCCAGCAGCATCACTAGCGGGAGTGCCTACGAGCAGTACTTC	CASSITSGSAYEQYF
14	-	TRBD1	TRBV7-9	TRBJ2-5	TGTGCCAGCAGCCATCTGACAGGGGCGAAGACCCAGTACTTC	CASSHLTGAKTQYF
12	-	-	TRBV19	TRBJ1-5	TGTGCCAGTAGTGCGAACGATCAGCCCCAGCATTTT	CASSANDQPQHF
15	-	TRBD2	TRBV6-6	TRBJ2-1	TGTGCCAGCAGTAGAGCGGGAGAGATGGGCAATGAGCAGTTCTTC	CASSRAGEMGNEQFF
13	-	-	TRBV2	TRBJ1-1	TGTGCCAGCAGTGAAAGAGGTGGGACTGAAGCTTTCTTT	CASSERGGTEAFF
17	-	-	TRBV4-2	TRBJ2-7	TGTGCCAGCAGCGAGAGGGAGGGGGGAGAGGCACCCCACGAGCAGTACTTC	CASSEREGGEAPHEQYF
11	-	-	TRBV5-1	TRBJ2-1	TGCGCCAGCAGCTTGGAAAATGAGCAGTTCTTC	CASSLENEQFF
15	-	-	TRBV5-1	TRBJ2-1	TGCGCCAGCAGCTTAGTCGGGCAGCTCAACAATGAGCAGTTCTTC	CASSLVGQLNNEQFF
14	-	TRBD2	TRBV5-4	TRBJ2-3	TGTGCCAGCAGCCCCAGGACTAGCGTAGATACGCAGTATTTT	CASSPRTSVDTQYF
14	-	-	TRBV6-5	TRBJ1-2	TGTGCCAGCAGTTATGGCCAGAGCGTGAGAGTCTACACCTTC	CASSYGQSVRVYTF
14	once	TRBD1	TRBV6-6	TRBJ2-7	TGTGCCAGCAGTCCTCCGGGACAGAACTACGAGCAGTACTTC	CASSPPGQNYEQYF
15	-	-	TRBV5-8	TRBJ2-1	TGTGCCAGCAGCAGGTGGGATTTATCCTACAATGAGCAGTTCTTC	CASSRWDLSYNEQFF
16	-	-	TRBV5-6	TRBJ1-1	TGTGCCAGCAGCTTGGGCTGGGGCAGGGCTGGAACTGAAGCTTTCTTT	CASSLGWGRAGTEAFF
10	-	-	TRBV6-5	TRBJ2-1	TGTGCCAGCAGTTACAAGGGTACGCTCTTC	CASSYKGTLF
14	-	-	TRBV6-5	TRBJ1-1	TGTGCCAGCACTCCCCCGGGGGGATGGGCTGAAGCTTTCTTT	CASTPPGGWAEAFF
15	-	TRBD2	TRBV11-3	TRBJ2-1	TGTGCCAGCAGCTTCAGTTGGCGGGAGTACAATGAGCAGTTCTTC	CASSFSWREYNEQFF
10	-	-	TRBV19	TRBJ2-1	TGTGCCACGTCAGGGAATGAGCAGTTCTTC	CATSGNEQFF
13	-	TRBD1	TRBV18	TRBJ1-1	TGTGCCAGCTCAGGGACAGGGGACACTGAAGCTTTCTTT	CASSGTGDTEAFF
15	-	TRBD2	TRBV29-1	TRBJ2-1	TGCAGCGTTGAACGACTAGCGGGAGAAGAGAATGAGCAGTTCTTC	CSVERLAGEENEQFF
14	-	TRBD2	TRBV5-1	TRBJ2-5	TGCGCCAGCAGCAAGGGACTAGCGGAAGAGACCCAGTACTTC	CASSKGLAEETQYF
16	-	TRBD2	TRBV7-6	TRBJ2-1	TGTGCCAGCAGCAAGCGGGGCGGGGTTCTCTACAATGAGCAGTTCTTC	CASSKRGGVLYNEQFF
15	few	-	TRBV14	TRBJ2-1	TGTGCCAGCAGCCAAGCCGGGGGCCTATACAATGAGCAGTTCTTC	CASSQAGGLYNEQFF
14	few	TRBD1	TRBV18	TRBJ1-1	TGTGCCAGCTCCCAAAACAGGGGGTCAGATGAAGCTTTCTTT	CASSQNRGSDEAFF
11	-	-	TRBV28	TRBJ1-1	TGTGCCAGCACATCGGGGACTGAAGCTTTCTTT	CASTSGTEAFF
13	-	TRBD2	TRBV12-5	TRBJ2-3	TGTGCTAGTGGGGCCGGGGGGGCAGATACGCAGTATTTT	CASGAGGADTQYF
15	-	-	TRBV2	TRBJ2-6	TGTGCCAGCACTAGGACCGATGCTGGGGCCAACGTCCTGACTTTC	CASTRTDAGANVLTF